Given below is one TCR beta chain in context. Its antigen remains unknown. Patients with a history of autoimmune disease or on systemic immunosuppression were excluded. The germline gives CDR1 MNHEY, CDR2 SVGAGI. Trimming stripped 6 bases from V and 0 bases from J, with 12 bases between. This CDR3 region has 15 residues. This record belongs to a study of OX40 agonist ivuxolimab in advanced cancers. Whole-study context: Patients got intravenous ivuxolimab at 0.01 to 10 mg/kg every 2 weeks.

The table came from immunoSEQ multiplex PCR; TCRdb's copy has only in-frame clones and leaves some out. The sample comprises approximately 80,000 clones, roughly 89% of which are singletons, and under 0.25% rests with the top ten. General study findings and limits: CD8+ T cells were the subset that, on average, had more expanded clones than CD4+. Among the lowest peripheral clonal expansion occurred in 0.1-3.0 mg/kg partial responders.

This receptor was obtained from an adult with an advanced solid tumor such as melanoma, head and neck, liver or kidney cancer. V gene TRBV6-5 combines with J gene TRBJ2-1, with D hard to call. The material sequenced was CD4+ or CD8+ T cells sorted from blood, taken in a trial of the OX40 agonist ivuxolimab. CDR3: CASSGRWVSYNEQFF. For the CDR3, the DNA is TGTGCCAGCAGCGGCCGATGGGTCTCCTACAATGAGCAGTTCTTC.